The source of this T cell receptor (beta chain) is a study of blood T cell repertoires in COVID-19. Study as a whole: COVID-19 samples from acute and convalescent phases originated in the United States, Italy and Spain. PBMCs, B-cell-depleted T cells, or T cells provided the cDNA or gDNA that made up the material.

The CDR3 runs 14 residues. CDR1 and CDR2 (germline): LNHNV, YYDKDF (reference sequence). V lost 1 base and J lost 3, with 9 bases in between. In the original workflow: Estimation of nucleated cell counts was performed using reference gene primer amplification. Some clones are missing from TCRdb's copy, which holds only in-frame ones; the method was immunoSEQ multiplex PCR. D and trimming come from the DNA, and the V and J calls and clone size come from that table. The sample records about 200,000 clones, roughly 90% being singletons. The receptor comes from a young man with active or convalescent COVID-19. The source material was peripheral blood. The chain is built from TRBV15 and TRBJ1-2; the D is unclear. The CDR3 DNA reads as TGTGCCACCAGCAGAGTCGGCCAGGACTATGGCTACACCTTC. Encoded protein: CATSRVGQDYGYTF. Full variable domain (remainder filled in from reference TRBV15 and TRBJ1-2): DAMVIQNPRYQVTQFGKPVTLSCSQTLNHNVMYWYQQKSSQAPKLLFHYYDKDFNNEADTPDNFQSRRPNTSFCFLDIRSPGLGDTAMYLCATSRVGQDYGYTFGSGTRLTVV.